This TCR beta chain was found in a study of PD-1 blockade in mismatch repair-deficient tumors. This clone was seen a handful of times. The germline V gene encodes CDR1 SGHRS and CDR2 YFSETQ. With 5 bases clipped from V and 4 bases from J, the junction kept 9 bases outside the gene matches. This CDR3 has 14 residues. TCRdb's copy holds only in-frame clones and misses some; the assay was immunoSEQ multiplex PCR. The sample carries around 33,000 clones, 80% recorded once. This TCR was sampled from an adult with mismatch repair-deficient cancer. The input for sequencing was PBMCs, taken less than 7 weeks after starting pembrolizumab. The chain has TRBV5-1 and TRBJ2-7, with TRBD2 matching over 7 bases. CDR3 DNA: TGCGCCAGCAGGAAAGACACCGGGAGGTACGAGCAGTACTTC. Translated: CASRKDTGRYEQYF.